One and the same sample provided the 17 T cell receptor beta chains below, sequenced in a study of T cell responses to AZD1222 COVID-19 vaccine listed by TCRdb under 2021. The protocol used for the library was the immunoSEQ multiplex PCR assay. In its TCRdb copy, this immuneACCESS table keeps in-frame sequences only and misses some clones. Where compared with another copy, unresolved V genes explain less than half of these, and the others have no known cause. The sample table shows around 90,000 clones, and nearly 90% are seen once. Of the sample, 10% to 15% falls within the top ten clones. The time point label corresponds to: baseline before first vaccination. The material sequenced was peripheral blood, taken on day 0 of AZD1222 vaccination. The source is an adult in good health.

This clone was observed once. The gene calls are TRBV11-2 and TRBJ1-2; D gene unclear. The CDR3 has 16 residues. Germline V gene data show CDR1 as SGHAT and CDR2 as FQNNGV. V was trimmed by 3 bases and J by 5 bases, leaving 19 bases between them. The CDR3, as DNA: TGTGCCAGCAGCTTGAGTAGTCTGAACGGGAAGTATGGCTACACCTTC. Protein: CASSLSSLNGKYGYTF.

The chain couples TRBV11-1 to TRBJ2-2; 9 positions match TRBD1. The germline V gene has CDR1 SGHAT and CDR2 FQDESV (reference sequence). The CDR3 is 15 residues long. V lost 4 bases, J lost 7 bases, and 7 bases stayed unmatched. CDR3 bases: TGTGCCAGCAGCTCAAGGACAGGGGTCGGCGGGGAGCTGTTTTTT. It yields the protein CASSSRTGVGGELFF.

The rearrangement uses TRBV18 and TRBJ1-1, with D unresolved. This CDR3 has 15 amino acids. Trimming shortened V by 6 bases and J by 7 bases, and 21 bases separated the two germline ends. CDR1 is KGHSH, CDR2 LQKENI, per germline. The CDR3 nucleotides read TGTGCCAGCTCGCCCCAGCCCGGGTTTGAGGTTGAAGCTTTCTTT. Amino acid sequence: CASSPQPGFEVEAFF.

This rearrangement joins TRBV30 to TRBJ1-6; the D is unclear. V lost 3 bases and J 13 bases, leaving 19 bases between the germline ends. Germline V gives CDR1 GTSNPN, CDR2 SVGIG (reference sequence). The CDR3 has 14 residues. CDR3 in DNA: TGTGCCTGGAGAGAGGGAACTACGGCACAGCCCCTCCACTTT. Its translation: CAWREGTTAQPLHF.

CDR3 loop: CASSRGLAGRGTQYF. CDR3 bases: TGTGCCAGCAGCAGGGGACTAGCGGGGAGGGGGACCCAGTACTTC. V usage is TRBV7-9 and J usage is TRBJ2-5, with TRBD2 matching 13 bases. The ends lost 5 bases at V and 7 bases at J; junction bases unmatched: 7. The CDR3 contains 15 residues. Germline V gene lookup returns CDR1 SEHNR and CDR2 FQNEAQ (reference sequence).

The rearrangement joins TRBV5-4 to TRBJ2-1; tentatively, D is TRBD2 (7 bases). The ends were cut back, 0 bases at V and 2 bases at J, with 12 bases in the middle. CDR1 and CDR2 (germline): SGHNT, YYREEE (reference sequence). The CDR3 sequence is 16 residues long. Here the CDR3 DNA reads TGTGCCAGCAGCTTGGTGGGGGGGCTTACCTACAATGAGCAGTTCTTC. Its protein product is CASSLVGGLTYNEQFF.

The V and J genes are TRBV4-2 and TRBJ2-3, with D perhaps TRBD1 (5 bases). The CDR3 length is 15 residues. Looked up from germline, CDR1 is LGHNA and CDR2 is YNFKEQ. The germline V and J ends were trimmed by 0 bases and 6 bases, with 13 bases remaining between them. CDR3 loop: CASSQDPGWSDTQYF. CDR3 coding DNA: TGTGCCAGCAGCCAAGATCCAGGGTGGAGTGATACGCAGTATTTT.

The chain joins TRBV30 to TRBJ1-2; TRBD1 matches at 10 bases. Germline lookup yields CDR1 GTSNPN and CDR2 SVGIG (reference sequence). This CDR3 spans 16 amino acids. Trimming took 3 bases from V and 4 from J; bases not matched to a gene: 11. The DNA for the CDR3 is TGTGCCTGGAGCCGGGACAGGGGCGTCAGTAGCTATGGCTACACCTTC. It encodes CAWSRDRGVSSYGYTF.

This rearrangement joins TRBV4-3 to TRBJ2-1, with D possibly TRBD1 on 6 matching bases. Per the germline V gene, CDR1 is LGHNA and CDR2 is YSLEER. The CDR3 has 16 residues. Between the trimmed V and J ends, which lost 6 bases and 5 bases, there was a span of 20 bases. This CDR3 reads CASRTSSQGSNNEQFF. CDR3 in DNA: TGCGCCAGCAGAACGTCCAGTCAGGGGTCCAACAATGAGCAGTTCTTC.

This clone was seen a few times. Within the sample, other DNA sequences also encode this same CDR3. CDR3 sequence reads: CASSLGQGAYEQYF. DNA of the CDR3: TGCGCCAGCAGCTTAGGACAGGGGGCCTACGAGCAGTACTTC. The chain combines TRBV5-1 with TRBJ2-7; 10 bases match TRBD1. Losses at the gene ends were 2 bases for V and 2 bases for J; bases not matched to a gene: 1. CDR3 size: 14 residues. CDR1 is SGHRS and CDR2 is YFSETQ in the germline V gene.

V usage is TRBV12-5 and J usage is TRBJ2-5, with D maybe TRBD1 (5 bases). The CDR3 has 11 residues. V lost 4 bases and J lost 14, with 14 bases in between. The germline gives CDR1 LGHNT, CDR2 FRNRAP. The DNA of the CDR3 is TGTGCTAGTGGTTCCTTGACAGTCGCCTACTTC. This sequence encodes CASGSLTVAYF.

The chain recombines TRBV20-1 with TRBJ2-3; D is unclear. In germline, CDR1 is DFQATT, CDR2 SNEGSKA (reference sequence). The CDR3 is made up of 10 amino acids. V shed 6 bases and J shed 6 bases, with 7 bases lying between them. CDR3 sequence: CSAPRDTQYF. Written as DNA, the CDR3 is TGCAGTGCCCCAAGGGATACGCAGTATTTT.

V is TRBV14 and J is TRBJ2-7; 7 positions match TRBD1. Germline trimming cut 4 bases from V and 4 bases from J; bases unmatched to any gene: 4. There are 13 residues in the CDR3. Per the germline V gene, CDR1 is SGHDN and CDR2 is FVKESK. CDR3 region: CASSRLQGYEQYF. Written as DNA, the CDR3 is TGTGCCAGCAGCCGTCTACAGGGGTACGAGCAGTACTTC.

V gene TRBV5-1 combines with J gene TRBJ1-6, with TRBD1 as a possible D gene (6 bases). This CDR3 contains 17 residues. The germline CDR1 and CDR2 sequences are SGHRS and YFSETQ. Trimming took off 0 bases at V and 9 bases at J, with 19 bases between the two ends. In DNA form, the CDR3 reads TGCGCCAGCAGCTTGGAATGGGGGGCAGGATTGACTTCACCCCTCCACTTT. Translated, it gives CASSLEWGAGLTSPLHF.

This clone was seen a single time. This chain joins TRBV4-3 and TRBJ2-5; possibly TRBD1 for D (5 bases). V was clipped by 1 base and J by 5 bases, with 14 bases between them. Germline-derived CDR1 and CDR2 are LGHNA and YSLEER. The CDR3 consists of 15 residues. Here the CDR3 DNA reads TGCGCCAGCAGCCAAGGTTCAGGGATAGGGGAGACCCAGTACTTC. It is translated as CASSQGSGIGETQYF.

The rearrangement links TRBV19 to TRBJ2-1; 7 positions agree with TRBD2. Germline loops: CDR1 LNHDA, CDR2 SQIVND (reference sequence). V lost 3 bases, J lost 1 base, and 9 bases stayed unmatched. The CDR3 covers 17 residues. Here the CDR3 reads CASSMPPGGSSYNEQFF. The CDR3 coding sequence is TGTGCCAGTAGTATGCCCCCGGGGGGATCGTCCTACAATGAGCAGTTCTTC. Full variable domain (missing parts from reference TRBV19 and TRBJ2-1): DGGITQSPKYLFRKEGQNVTLSCEQNLNHDAMYWYRQDPGQGLRLIYYSQIVNDFQKGDIAEGYSVSREKKESFPLTVTSAQKNPTAFYLCASSMPPGGSSYNEQFFGPGTRLTVL.

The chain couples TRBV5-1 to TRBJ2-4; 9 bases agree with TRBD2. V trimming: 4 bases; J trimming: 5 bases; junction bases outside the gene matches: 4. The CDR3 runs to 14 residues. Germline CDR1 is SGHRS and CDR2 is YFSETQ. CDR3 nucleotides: TGCGCCAGCAGCAAGGGCGGGGGGGAAAACATTCAGTACTTC. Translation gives CASSKGGGENIQYF. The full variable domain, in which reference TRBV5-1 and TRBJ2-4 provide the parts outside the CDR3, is KAGVTQTPRYLIKTRGQQVTLSCSPISGHRSVSWYQQTPGQGLQFLFEYFSETQRNKGNFPGRFSGRQFSNSRSEMNVSTLELGDSALYLCASSKGGGENIQYFGAGTRLSVL.